This T cell receptor beta chain was sequenced in a study of blood T cells in healthy people across ages. On this clonotype itself: What it binds is unknown.

The germline V gene has CDR1 LGHNA and CDR2 YSLEER. The ends lost 3 bases at V and 6 bases at J; junction bases unmatched: 14. This CDR3 spans 16 amino acids. Findings and limits, study-wide: There was a strong correlation between TCR beta diversity and naive T cell percentage.

Alongside a J-beta primer mix, a sample-barcoded 5' primer served in a second PCR lasting roughly 7 to 12 cycles. TCRdb re-called the 5' RACE reads with MiXCR, one entry per CDR3 protein. This sample carries approximately 800,000 distinct CDR3 sequences, 62% of them seen once, and the ten largest clones take about 27%. The source is a man aged 30-40 years in good health. The rearrangement joins TRBV4-3 to TRBJ2-7, with 7 bases that match TRBD1. The sequencing input was blood. The CDR3 sequence: CASSQFLTGLSLEQYF. The CDR3 region has the DNA TGCGCCAGCAGCCAGTTCCTGACAGGGCTCTCTCTCGAGCAGTACTTC.